This entry describes one T cell receptor (beta chain). The antigen it binds to is not known. No qualities accompany the bases; no much larger clone lies one base away. Libraries were built with 5' RACE. Data came from an Illumina HiSeq 2500. The second PCR ran for roughly 7 to 11 cycles and used a J-beta primer mix along with a sample-barcoded 5' primer. A unique molecular identifier was introduced onto each TCR beta cDNA molecule by a template-switch 5' adaptor carrying 12 random nucleotides. Each sample yielded at least 2.5 million CDR3-containing paired-end reads. All of the RNA was converted into first-strand cDNA using the Mint cDNA synthesis kit, with a TRBC-specific oligonucleotide serving as the primer. All cDNA was treated with uracil-DNA glycosylase and then went through a first 18-cycle PCR with the universal primers M1SS and BC2_uni_R. The original methods were these. Each sample was normalized by randomly selecting 1 million high-quality reads, each carrying a distinct molecular identifier. Reads sharing molecular identifiers were discarded rather than binned into consensus sequences. CDR3 identification, clonotype clustering and error correction used MiTCR with a Q25 quality threshold and the strictest error-elimination algorithm. A nonparametric unseen species model with Euler transformation was used to estimate lower-bound total TCR beta diversity. The public reads were reprocessed in TCRdb via fastp at Q25 and MiXCR, keeping in-frame beta chains. Rows are combined by CDR3 protein, so each entry shows the most common genes and DNA. Clone size and V and J calls follow TCRdb, not the original study. The sample table contains 1.2 million to 1.5 million distinct CDR3 sequences; only one count was recorded for approximately 59% of them. Roughly 7% of the sample goes to the ten largest clones.

The sample belongs to a study of blood T cells in healthy people across ages (dated by TCRdb to 2014 to 2015). Study-level background: Template switching captured roughly one uniquely barcoded TCR beta cDNA molecule per two T cells in model experiments. To track age-related changes in TCR beta repertoire diversity, the study relied on deep sequencing normalized with unique cDNA molecular identifiers. The donors were split into four age groups: young (average roughly 15 years), middle-aged (39), aged (62) and long-lived (under 90). Donors of different ages were randomly distributed across sequencing lanes to avoid experimental bias. Using the same blood draw, the study looked at two additional independent replicas of 1 million unique cDNA reads for two donors, one aged 18 to 30 and the other aged 80 or older.

Donors were around 37 systemically healthy Caucasian individuals from Russia aged roughly 6 to 90 years. Each donor gave ten milliliters of peripheral blood, collected into EDTA-treated Vacutainer tubes. Ficoll-Paque density-gradient centrifugation was used to isolate PBMCs, with at least 6.5 million obtained per sample. Trizol reagent was used to extract total RNA from the PBMCs, yielding at least 6 micrograms per sample. The percentages of naive CD45RAhigh/CD27high T cells were determined by flow cytometry on a PBMC aliquot from every donor. Results and caveats for the whole study, not just this receptor: As age increased, observed TCR beta diversity per million T cells dropped in a roughly linear way, and a significant reduction was already evident by age 40. There was a strong correlation between observed TCR beta diversity and the percentage of naive T cells measured by flow cytometry. Estimates of total diversity based on one million sequenced T cells were regarded as lower bounds and as underestimates. Because profiling used bulk unsorted PBMCs, naive and antigen-experienced compartments could not be compared conclusively. Because the CMV infection status of the donors was unknown, age-related changes in expanded clonotypes may potentially have been confounded. The long-lived group showed more naive CD4+ T cells, fewer expanded clones and increased TCR diversity than the aged group, suggesting age selection.

The sequence derives from a man aged 18 to 35 in good health. The source material was blood.

CDR3 loop: CASRGPGTDTQYF. DNA sequence: TGTGCCAGCAGGGGCCCCGGCACAGATACGCAGTATTTT. The V gene is TRBV6-5 and the J gene is TRBJ2-3; the D gene remains uncertain. Trimming takes 6 bases from V and 1 base from J, and the germline ends sit 8 bases apart. CDR1 MNHEY and CDR2 SVGAGI are derived from the germline V gene. The CDR3, from cysteine to phenylalanine, totals 13 residues. Just CDR3 DNA is preserved here, 39 bases in frame from base 1.